The present TCR beta chain was sequenced within a study of blood T cell repertoires in COVID-19. As for the study in general: Acute and convalescent COVID-19 specimens originated in the United States, Italy and Spain. Sources were T cells, B-cell-depleted T cells, or PBMCs; the material itself was cDNA or gDNA.

Germline lookup yields CDR1 SGHRS and CDR2 YFSETQ. The CDR3 is 15 amino acids. V was clipped by 0 bases and J by 4 bases, with 11 bases between them. This clone was seen only once. Other DNA variants within this sample encode the same CDR3. Authors' data handling: Nucleated cell number was recorded as an estimate derived from reference gene primer amplification. Clones were sequenced by immunoSEQ multiplex PCR, and TCRdb holds only the in-frame ones, with some missing. V, J and clone size were drawn from that table, and D and trimming were deduced from the DNA. In the table there are tens of thousands of clones, 87% of which are singletons.

This receptor was obtained from a male donor with acute or convalescent COVID-19. The chain recombines TRBV5-1 with TRBJ1-5, with a weak D call TRBD1 (6 bases). Sequencing was performed on peripheral blood. In DNA, the CDR3 is TGCGCCAGCAGCTTGGAAGGGGGTATTAATCAGCCCCAGCATTTT. Translation: CASSLEGGINQPQHF. Using reference TRBV5-1 and TRBJ1-5 for the parts outside the CDR3, the full variable domain is KAGVTQTPRYLIKTRGQQVTLSCSPISGHRSVSWYQQTPGQGLQFLFEYFSETQRNKGNFPGRFSGRQFSNSRSEMNVSTLELGDSALYLCASSLEGGINQPQHFGDGTRLSIL.